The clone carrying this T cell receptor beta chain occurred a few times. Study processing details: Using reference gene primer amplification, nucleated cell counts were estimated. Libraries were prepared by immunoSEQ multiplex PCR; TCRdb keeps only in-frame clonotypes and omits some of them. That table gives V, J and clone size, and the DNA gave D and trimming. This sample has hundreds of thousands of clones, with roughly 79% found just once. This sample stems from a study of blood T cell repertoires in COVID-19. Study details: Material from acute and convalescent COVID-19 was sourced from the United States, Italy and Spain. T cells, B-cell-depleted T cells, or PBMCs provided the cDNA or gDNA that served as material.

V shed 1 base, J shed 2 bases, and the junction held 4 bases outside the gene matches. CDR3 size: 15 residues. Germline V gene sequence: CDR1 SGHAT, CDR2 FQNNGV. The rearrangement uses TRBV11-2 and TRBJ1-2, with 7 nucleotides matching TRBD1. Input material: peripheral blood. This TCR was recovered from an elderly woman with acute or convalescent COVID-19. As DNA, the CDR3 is TGTGCCAGCAGCTTAGCGGGCAGGGGGAACTATGGCTACACCTTC. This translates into CASSLAGRGNYGYTF.